This T cell receptor beta chain was found in a study of PD-L1 blockade in urothelial cancer. Study-wide background: T cell content in blood samples showed a median of 141,255. General observations from the study: A pretreatment blood TCR clonality that fell below the median predicted better progression-free and overall survival.

Libraries were prepared by immunoSEQ multiplex PCR; TCRdb keeps only in-frame clonotypes and omits some of them. The sample yields some 120,000 clones, around 93% seen once. About this clone itself: Antigen: not known.

Time point given: peripheral blood 6 weeks after treatment start. The length of the CDR3 is 15 residues. Germline V lookup: CDR1 MNHNS, CDR2 SASEGT. With V trimmed by 5 bases and J by 2 bases, 8 bases remained unmatched. This chain links TRBV6-1 with TRBJ1-1, with 7 bases lining up with TRBD1. The receptor comes from a man aged 55-75 years with urothelial cancer. Source: PBMCs, taken around atezolizumab (anti-PD-L1) treatment. The CDR3, as DNA: TGTGCCAGCAGTCCCACCGGGACAGCAAACACTGAAGCTTTCTTT. Amino acids: CASSPTGTANTEAFF.